These T cell receptor beta chains were read from a single sample in a study of T cell responses to AZD1222 COVID-19 vaccine. The method was immunoSEQ multiplex PCR; TCRdb's version includes in-frame clones alone and lacks a portion of them. The top ten clones hold about 5.8% of a sample with roughly 70,000 clones, roughly four fifths of them seen once. This specimen was peripheral blood, taken on day 0 of AZD1222 vaccination. The receptors here all came from an adult in good health. Each CDR3 is given with its conserved first and last residue. D genes are given only for firm matches. Some rows mark clone size as missing; the rest say once, few, many or name a class of expanded clone.

v_gene	j_gene	abundance	d_gene	CDR3nt	CDR3aa
TRBV4-2	TRBJ2-3	NA	TRBD2	TGTGCCAGCAGCCAAGGGGGTCTAGCGGGGGGTGCCGATACGCAGTATTTT	CASSQGGLAGGADTQYF
TRBV11-3	TRBJ1-6	NA	NA	TGTGCCAGCAGCACAGGGCCGGATTCACCCCTCCACTTT	CASSTGPDSPLHF
TRBV10-3	TRBJ2-7	NA	NA	TGTGCCATCAGTGACAGGGCCTCCTACGAGCAGTACTTC	CAISDRASYEQYF
TRBV29-1	TRBJ1-1	once	NA	TGCAGCGTTGCTTGGACGTACCGGCTGAACACTGAAGCTTTCTTT	CSVAWTYRLNTEAFF
TRBV19	TRBJ1-1	NA	NA	TGTGCCAGTAGCCCCGGGACCCTGAACACTGAAGCTTTCTTT	CASSPGTLNTEAFF
TRBV6-2/TRBV6-3	TRBJ1-4	NA	NA	TGTGCCAGCAGTTCTGGGACATTCCGCGGTGAAAAACTGTTTTTT	CASSSGTFRGEKLFF
TRBV5-8	TRBJ2-7	NA	NA	TGTGCCAGCAGTCCAGGAGAGTCCTACGAGCAGTACTTC	CASSPGESYEQYF
TRBV5-1	TRBJ1-2	NA	NA	TGCGCCAGCAGCCCCGTTGGGGCCACCTATGGCTACACCTTC	CASSPVGATYGYTF
TRBV3-1/TRBV3-2	TRBJ2-4	NA	TRBD2	TGTGCCAGCAGCCCGAACAAGTTTAGCGGGGGAAACATTCAGTACTTC	CASSPNKFSGGNIQYF
TRBV7-6	TRBJ2-1	NA	TRBD2	TGTGCCAGCAGCGCCAGCGGGGGCTCCTACAATGAGCAGTTCTTC	CASSASGGSYNEQFF
TRBV7-2	TRBJ1-2	NA	TRBD1	TGTGCCAGCAGCCCCCCCCGGACAGGGGGCGCAGAGGGCTACACCTTC	CASSPPRTGGAEGYTF
TRBV6-6	TRBJ1-1	few	NA	TGTGCCAGCAGTCACGGGGCAGTTGAAGCTTTCTTT	CASSHGAVEAFF
TRBV12-3/TRBV12-4	TRBJ1-4	NA	TRBD1	TGTGCCAGCAGAGGGACAGGGGATGAAAAACTGTTTTTT	CASRGTGDEKLFF
TRBV6-6	TRBJ1-2	NA	TRBD1	TGTGCCAGCAACAACGGGGGGACAGTTTATGGCTACACCTTC	CASNNGGTVYGYTF
TRBV5-4	TRBJ2-2	NA	NA	TGTGCCAGCAGCTTTGCTCTTAGGGACACCGGGGAGCTGTTTTTT	CASSFALRDTGELFF
TRBV6-5	TRBJ1-5	few	NA	TGTGCCAGCAGTTATCCTGGGAGGCCCCAGCATTTT	CASSYPGRPQHF
TRBV18	TRBJ2-7	NA	TRBD1	TGTGCCAGCTCCAGGACAGGGGTAGCCTACGAGCAGTACTTC	CASSRTGVAYEQYF
TRBV5-5	TRBJ2-1	NA	TRBD2	TGTGCCAGCAGCCTAACCCCGGGACTAGCGGCCTACAATGAGCAGTTCTTC	CASSLTPGLAAYNEQFF
TRBV7-2	TRBJ2-5	NA	NA	TGTGCCAGCAGCTTAGGAACCAGGCCGTACCAAGAGACCCAGTACTTC	CASSLGTRPYQETQYF
TRBV7-3	TRBJ1-1	NA	NA	TGTGCCAGCAGCTTAAGTGGGAGAATGGACACTGAAGCTTTCTTT	CASSLSGRMDTEAFF
TRBV12-3/TRBV12-4	TRBJ2-7	NA	NA	TGTGCCAGCAGTTTAAACCAGGCGGGGGAGCAGTACTTC	CASSLNQAGEQYF
TRBV3-1/TRBV3-2	TRBJ1-3	NA	NA	TGTGCCAGCAGCAGTACTGGGGCAACCGGTGGAAACACCATATATTTT	CASSSTGATGGNTIYF
TRBV7-9	TRBJ1-1	NA	NA	TGTGCCAGCAGCCCTGGTTCGACGAACACTGAAGCTTTCTTT	CASSPGSTNTEAFF
TRBV7-6	TRBJ1-3	NA	NA	TGTGCCAGCAGCTTAGGAGTGAGCTCTGGAAACACCATATATTTT	CASSLGVSSGNTIYF